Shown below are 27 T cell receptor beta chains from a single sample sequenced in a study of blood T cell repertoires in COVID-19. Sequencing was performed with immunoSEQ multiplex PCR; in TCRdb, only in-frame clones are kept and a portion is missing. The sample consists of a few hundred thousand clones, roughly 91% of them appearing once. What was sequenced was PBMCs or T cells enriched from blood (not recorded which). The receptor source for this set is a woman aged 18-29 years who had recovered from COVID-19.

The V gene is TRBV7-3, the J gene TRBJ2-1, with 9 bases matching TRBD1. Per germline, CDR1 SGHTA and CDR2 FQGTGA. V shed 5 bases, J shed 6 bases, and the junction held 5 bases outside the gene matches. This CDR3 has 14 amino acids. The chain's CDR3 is CASSPGTGSNEQFF. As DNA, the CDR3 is TGTGCCAGCAGCCCCGGGACAGGGTCCAATGAGCAGTTCTTC.

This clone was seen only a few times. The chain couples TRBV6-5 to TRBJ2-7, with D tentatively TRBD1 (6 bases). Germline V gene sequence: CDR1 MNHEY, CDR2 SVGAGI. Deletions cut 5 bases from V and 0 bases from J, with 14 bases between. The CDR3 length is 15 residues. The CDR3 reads CASSLRDTGSYEQYF. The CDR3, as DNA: TGTGCCAGCAGTCTCCGGGACACCGGCTCCTACGAGCAGTACTTC.

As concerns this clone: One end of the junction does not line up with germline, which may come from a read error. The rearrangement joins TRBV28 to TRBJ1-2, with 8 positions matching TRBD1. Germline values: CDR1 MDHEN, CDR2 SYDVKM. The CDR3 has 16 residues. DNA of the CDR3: TGTACCAGCAGTTTATCCCTCTCCGACAGGGGTTATGGCTACACCTTC. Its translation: CTSSLSLSDRGYGYTF.

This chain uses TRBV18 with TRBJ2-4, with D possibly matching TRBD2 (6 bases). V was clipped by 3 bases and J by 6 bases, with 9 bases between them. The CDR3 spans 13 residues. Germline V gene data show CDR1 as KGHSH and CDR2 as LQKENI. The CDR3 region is CASSPPGVNIQYF. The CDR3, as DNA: TGTGCCAGCTCACCCCCGGGGGTAAACATTCAGTACTTC.

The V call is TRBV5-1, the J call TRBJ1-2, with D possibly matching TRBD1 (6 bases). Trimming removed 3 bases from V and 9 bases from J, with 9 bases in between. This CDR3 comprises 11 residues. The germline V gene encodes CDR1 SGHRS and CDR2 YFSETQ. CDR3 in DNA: TGCGCCAGCAGCTCCAGGGGAAGCTACACCTTC. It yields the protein CASSSRGSYTF.

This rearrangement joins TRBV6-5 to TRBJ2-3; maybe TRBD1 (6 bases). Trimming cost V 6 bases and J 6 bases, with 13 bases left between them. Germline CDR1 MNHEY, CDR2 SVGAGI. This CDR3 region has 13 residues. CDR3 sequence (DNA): TGTGCCAGCAGGTCCGATCAGGGGGATACGCAGTATTTT. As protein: CASRSDQGDTQYF.

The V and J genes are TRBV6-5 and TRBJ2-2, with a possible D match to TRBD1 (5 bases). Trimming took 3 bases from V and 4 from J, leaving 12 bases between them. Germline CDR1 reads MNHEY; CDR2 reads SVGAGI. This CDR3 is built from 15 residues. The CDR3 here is CASSYGHVRTGELFF. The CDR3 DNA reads TGTGCCAGCAGTTATGGACACGTCCGCACCGGGGAGCTGTTTTTT.

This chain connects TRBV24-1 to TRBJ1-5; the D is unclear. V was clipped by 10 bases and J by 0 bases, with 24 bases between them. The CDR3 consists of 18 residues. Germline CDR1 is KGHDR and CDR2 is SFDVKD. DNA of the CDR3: TGTGCCACTCCTTTCTGCAGGTACCACCAATATAGCAATCAGCCCCAGCATTTT. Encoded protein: CATPFCRYHQYSNQPQHF.

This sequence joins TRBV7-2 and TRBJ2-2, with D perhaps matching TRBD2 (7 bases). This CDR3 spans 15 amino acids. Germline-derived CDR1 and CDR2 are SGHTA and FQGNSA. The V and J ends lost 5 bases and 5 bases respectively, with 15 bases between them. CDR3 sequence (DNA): TGTGCCAGCAGCGTACGGGGGGCTGGGACCGGGGAGCTGTTTTTT. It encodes CASSVRGAGTGELFF. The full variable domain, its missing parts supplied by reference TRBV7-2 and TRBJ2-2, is GAGVSQSPSNKVTEKGKDVELRCDPISGHTALYWYRQSLGQGLEFLIYFQGNSAPDKSGLPSDRFSAERTGGSVSTLTIQRTQQEDSAVYLCASSVRGAGTGELFFGEGSRLTVL.

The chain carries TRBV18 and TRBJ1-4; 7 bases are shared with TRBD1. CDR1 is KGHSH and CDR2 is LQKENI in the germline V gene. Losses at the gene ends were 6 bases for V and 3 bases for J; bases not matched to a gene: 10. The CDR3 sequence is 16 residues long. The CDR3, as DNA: TGTGCCAGCTCCCATAACCCGACAGGGTCTAATGAAAAACTGTTTTTT. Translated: CASSHNPTGSNEKLFF.

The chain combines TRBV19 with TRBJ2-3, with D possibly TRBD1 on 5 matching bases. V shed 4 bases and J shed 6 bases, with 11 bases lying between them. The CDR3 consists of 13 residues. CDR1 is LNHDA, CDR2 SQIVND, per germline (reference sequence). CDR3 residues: CASSRQGPDTQYF. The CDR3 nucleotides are TGTGCCAGTAGTAGGCAGGGTCCTGATACGCAGTATTTT.

CDR3 coding DNA: TGTGCCAGCAGTTTTAACCCACAGGGTAGCTCCTACAATGAGCAGTTCTTC. As protein: CASSFNPQGSSYNEQFF. V usage is TRBV28 and J usage is TRBJ2-1; D is perhaps TRBD1 (6 bases). This CDR3 has 17 residues. Germline V CDR1 and CDR2: MDHEN, SYDVKM. Trimming shortened V by 3 bases and J by 0 bases, and 15 bases separated the two germline ends.

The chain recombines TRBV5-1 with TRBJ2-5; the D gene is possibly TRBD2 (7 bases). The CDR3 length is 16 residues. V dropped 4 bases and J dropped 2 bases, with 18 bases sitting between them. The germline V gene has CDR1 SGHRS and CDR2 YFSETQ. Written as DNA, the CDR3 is TGCGCCAGCAGCCCATGGACTAGGGGGGATCAAGAGACCCAGTACTTC. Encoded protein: CASSPWTRGDQETQYF.

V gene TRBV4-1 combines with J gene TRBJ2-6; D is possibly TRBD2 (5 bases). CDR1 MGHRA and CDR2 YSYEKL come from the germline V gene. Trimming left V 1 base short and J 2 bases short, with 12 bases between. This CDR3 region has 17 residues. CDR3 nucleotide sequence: TGCGCCAGCAGCCAAGTACGGGGTTCTACTGGGGCCAACGTCCTGACTTTC. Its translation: CASSQVRGSTGANVLTF.

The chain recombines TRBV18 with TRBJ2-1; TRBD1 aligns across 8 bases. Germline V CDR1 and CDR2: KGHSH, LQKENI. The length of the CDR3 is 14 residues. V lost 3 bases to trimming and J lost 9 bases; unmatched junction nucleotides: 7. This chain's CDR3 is CASSPKDRAGEQFF. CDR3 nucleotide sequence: TGTGCCAGCTCACCGAAGGACAGGGCGGGTGAGCAGTTCTTC.

CDR3 sequence reads: CASTSGTGNEKLFF. DNA for the CDR3: TGTGCCAGCACCTCCGGGACAGGGAATGAAAAACTGTTTTTT. The J gene is TRBJ1-4, the V gene TRBV27, with 9 bases that match TRBD1. CDR3 length equals 14 residues. V gave up 7 bases and J gave up 5 bases; unmatched junction bases: 5. Germline V gene sequence: CDR1 MNHEY, CDR2 SMNVEV (reference sequence).

CDR3 amino acids: CASRQRGASTDTQYF. The CDR3 region has the DNA TGTGCCAGCAGGCAGCGGGGGGCTAGCACAGATACGCAGTATTTT. This chain uses TRBV2 with TRBJ2-3; 9 positions agree with TRBD2. Trimming removed 6 bases from V and 0 bases from J; junction bases left unmatched: 4. The CDR3 contains 15 residues. Per the germline V gene, CDR1 is SNHLY and CDR2 is FYNNEI.

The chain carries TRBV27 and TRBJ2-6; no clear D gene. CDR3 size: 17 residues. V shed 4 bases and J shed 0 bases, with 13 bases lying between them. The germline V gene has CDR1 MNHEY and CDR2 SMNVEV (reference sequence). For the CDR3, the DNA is TGTGCCAGCAGTTCCCCAGGCAGTTTCTCTGGGGCCAACGTCCTGACTTTC. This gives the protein CASSSPGSFSGANVLTF.

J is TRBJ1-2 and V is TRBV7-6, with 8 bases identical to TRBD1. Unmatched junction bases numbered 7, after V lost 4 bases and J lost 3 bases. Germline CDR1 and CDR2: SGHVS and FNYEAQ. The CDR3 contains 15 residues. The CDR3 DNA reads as TGTGCCAGCAGCTCCTCCGCGACAGGGGACTATGGCTACACCTTC. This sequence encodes CASSSSATGDYGYTF.

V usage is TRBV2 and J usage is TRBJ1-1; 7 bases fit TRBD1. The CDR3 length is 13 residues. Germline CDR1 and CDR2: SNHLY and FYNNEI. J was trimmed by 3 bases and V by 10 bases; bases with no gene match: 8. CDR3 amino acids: CATSARGDTEAFF. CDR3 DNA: TGTGCCACCAGCGCCAGGGGGGACACTGAAGCTTTCTTT. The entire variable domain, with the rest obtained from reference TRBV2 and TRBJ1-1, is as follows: EPEVTQTPSHQVTQMGQEVILRCVPISNHLYFYWYRQILGQKVEFLVSFYNNEISEKSEIFDDQFSVERPDGSNFTLKIRSTKLEDSAMYFCATSARGDTEAFFGQGTRLTVV.

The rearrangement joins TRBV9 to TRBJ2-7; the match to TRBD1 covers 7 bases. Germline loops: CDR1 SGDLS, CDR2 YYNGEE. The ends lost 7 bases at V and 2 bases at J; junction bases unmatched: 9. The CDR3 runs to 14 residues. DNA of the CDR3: TGTGCCAGCGCAAGGGGGCAGGGGGCCTACGAGCAGTACTTC. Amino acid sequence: CASARGQGAYEQYF.

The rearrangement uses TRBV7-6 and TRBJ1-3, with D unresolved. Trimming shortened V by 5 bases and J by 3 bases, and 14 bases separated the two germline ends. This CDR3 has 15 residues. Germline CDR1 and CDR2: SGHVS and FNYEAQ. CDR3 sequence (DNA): TGTGCCAGCAGCCGGACCGAGGGCTTTGGAAACACCATATATTTT. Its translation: CASSRTEGFGNTIYF.

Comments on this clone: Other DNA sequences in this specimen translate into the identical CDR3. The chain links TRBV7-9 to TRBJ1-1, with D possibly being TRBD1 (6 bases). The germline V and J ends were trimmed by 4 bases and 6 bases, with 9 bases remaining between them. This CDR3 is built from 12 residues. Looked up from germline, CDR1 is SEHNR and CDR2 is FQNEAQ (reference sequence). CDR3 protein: CASSSGGPEAFF. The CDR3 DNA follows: TGTGCCAGCAGCTCGGGGGGGCCTGAAGCTTTCTTT.

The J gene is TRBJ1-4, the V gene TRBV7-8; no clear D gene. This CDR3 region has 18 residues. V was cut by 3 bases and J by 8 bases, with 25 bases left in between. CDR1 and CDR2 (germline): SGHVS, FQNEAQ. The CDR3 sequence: CASSFSQFGPGGREKLFF. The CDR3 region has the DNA TGTGCCAGCAGCTTCTCCCAATTTGGACCGGGAGGAAGGGAAAAACTGTTTTTT. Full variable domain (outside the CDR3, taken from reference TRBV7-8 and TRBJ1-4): GAGVSQSPRYKVAKRGQDVALRCDPISGHVSLFWYQQALGQGPEFLTYFQNEAQLDKSGLPSDRFFAERPEGSVSTLKIQRTQQEDSAVYLCASSFSQFGPGGREKLFFGSGTQLSVL.

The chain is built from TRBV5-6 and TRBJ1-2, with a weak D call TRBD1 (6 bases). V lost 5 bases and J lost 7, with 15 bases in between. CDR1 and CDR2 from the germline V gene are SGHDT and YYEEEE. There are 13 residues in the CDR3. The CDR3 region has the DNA TGTGCCAGCAGGGACGGACAGATTGGTGGCTACACCTTC. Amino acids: CASRDGQIGGYTF.

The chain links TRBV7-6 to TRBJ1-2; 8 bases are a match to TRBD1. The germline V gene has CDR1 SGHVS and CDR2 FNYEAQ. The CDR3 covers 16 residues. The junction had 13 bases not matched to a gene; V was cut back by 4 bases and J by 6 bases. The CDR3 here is CASSSGWGQVEDGYTF. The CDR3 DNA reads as TGTGCCAGCAGCTCCGGTTGGGGACAGGTCGAGGATGGCTACACCTTC.

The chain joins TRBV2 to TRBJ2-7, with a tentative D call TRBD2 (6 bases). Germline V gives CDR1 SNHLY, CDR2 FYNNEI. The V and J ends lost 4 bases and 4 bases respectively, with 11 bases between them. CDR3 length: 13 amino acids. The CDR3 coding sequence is TGTGCCAGCAGTGGGACTACCAAGTACGAGCAGTACTTC. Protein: CASSGTTKYEQYF.